Below are 6 T cell receptor beta chains sequenced from a single sample in a study of cytomegalovirus exposure and HLA in healthy donors. 13 Jbeta primers and 60 Vbeta primers were used for the PCR. Repertoires were generated with immunoSEQ multiplex PCR, while TCRdb's copy carries only in-frame clones and drops some. The sample contains around 140,000 clones, 76% of which appear only once. The source material was PBMCs. The source is a female donor in good health and CMV-seropositive.

The chain has TRBV5-1 and TRBJ1-1; 8 nucleotides align to TRBD1. Germline trimming cut 1 base from V and 5 bases from J; bases unmatched to any gene: 7. The CDR3 is 15 amino acids. CDR1 SGHRS and CDR2 YFSETQ come from the germline V gene. The CDR3: CASSLLQGARTEAFF. In DNA form, the CDR3 reads TGCGCCAGCAGCTTGCTTCAGGGGGCAAGGACTGAAGCTTTCTTT.

The chain joins TRBV6-5 to TRBJ2-7; 9 bases are a match to TRBD1. Germline V gene lookup returns CDR1 MNHEY and CDR2 SVGAGI. With V trimmed by 2 bases and J by 6 bases, 8 bases remained unmatched. The CDR3 length is 15 residues. The CDR3 coding sequence is TGTGCCAGCAGTTACGCCGGGACAGGGTACCTCGAGCAGTACTTC. Translated, it gives CASSYAGTGYLEQYF.

This chain's CDR3 is CASSLWSGSLDGQYF. The CDR3 nucleotides read TGTGCCAGCAGTTTATGGAGCGGGAGCCTCGACGGCCAGTACTTC. The genes are TRBV27 and TRBJ2-5; TRBD2 matches at 8 bases. V was pared by 1 base and J by 10 bases, with 11 bases of the junction left unmatched. Germline-derived CDR1 and CDR2 are MNHEY and SMNVEV (reference sequence). CDR3 length: 15 residues.

V usage is TRBV21-1 and J usage is TRBJ2-3; the DNA was not compared with TRBD2, the D call given in the table. TRBV21-1 is marked as a pseudogene. This CDR3 is built from 19 residues. This chain's CDR3 is CASSDLRGDGTGVTDTQYF. DNA of the CDR3: TGTGCCAGCAGCGATCTCAGAGGAGACGGAACCGGGGTCACAGATACGCAGTATTTT.

The rearrangement uses TRBV28 and TRBJ2-7, with TRBD1 matching 7 bases. Germline V gene sequence: CDR1 MDHEN, CDR2 SYDVKM. V lost 9 bases and J lost 3; bases outside the gene matches: 17. The CDR3 has 16 amino acids. Here the CDR3 reads CASTSQPGQSNYEQYF. The CDR3 DNA reads as TGTGCCAGTACCTCGCAGCCGGGACAGTCAAACTACGAGCAGTACTTC.

The V call is TRBV18, the J call TRBJ1-4; 9 nucleotides match TRBD1. CDR3 length equals 15 residues. V dropped 4 bases and J dropped 3; count of bases not matched to a gene: 3. Looked up from germline, CDR1 is KGHSH and CDR2 is LQKENI. The CDR3 DNA reads as TGTGCCAGCTCACAGGGGACAGGGCCTAATGAAAAACTGTTTTTT. It yields the protein CASSQGTGPNEKLFF.